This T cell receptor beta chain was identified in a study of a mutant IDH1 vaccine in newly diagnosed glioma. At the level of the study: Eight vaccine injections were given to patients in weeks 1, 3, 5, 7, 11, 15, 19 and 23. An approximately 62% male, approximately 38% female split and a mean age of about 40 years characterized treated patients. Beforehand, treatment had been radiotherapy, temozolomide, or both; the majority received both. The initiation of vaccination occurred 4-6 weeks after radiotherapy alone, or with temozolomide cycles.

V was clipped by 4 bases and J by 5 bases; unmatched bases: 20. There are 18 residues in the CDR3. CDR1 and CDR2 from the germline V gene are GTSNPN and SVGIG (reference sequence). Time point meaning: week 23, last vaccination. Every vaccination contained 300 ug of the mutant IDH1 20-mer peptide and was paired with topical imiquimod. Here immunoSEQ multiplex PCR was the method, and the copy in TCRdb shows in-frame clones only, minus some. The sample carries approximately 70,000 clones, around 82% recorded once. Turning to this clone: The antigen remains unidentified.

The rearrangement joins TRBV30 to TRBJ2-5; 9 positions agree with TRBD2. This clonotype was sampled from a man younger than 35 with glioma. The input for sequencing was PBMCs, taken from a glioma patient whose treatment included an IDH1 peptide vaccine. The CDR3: CAWNRQVGFGLAQETQYF. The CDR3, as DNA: TGTGCCTGGAACAGGCAAGTCGGCTTCGGACTAGCGCAGGAGACCCAGTACTTC.